This T cell receptor beta chain is from a study of blood T cell repertoires in COVID-19. Study overall: Both acute and convalescent COVID-19 samples were obtained from the United States, Italy and Spain.

The V gene's germline CDR1 is SGHTA and CDR2 FQGNSA. The length of the CDR3 is 14 residues. Trimming shortened V by 1 base and J by 5 bases, and 10 bases separated the two germline ends. Profiling relied on immunoSEQ multiplex PCR, and the TCRdb table lists in-frame clones only, not all of them. The table lists 60,000 or so clones, about 90% of them singletons, with 4.5% to 5% in the top ten. The receptor's source is a man aged 60 to 75 with acute or convalescent COVID-19. The sample comprised peripheral blood. The gene calls are TRBV7-2 and TRBJ2-3, with D possibly matching TRBD1 (6 bases). CDR3 in amino acids: CASSLVFRGDTQYF. The CDR3 nucleotides are TGTGCCAGCAGCTTAGTTTTCAGGGGAGATACGCAGTATTTT.